The following is a T cell receptor (beta chain) sequence with its context. This CDR3 comprises 17 residues. Losses at the gene ends were 8 bases for V and 4 bases for J; bases not matched to a gene: 15. Looked up from germline, CDR1 is MDHEN and CDR2 is SYDVKM. The source of the sample is a study of shared clonotypes between healthy human individuals. Clones were sequenced by immunoSEQ multiplex PCR, and TCRdb holds only the in-frame ones, with some missing. The sample shows about 2.1 million clones, 93% of them seen only once. Naive CD8 isolation took CD45RO-negative cells positively selected for CCR7 and excluded terminally differentiated effector memory CD45RA+ cells.

The sequenced sample consisted of naive CD8+ T cells from PBMCs. This chain uses TRBV28 with TRBJ2-1, with 9 bases fitting TRBD2. The sequence came from a man younger than 35 in good health. Some clones in this sample may be carry-over from other donors' samples. CDR3 nucleotides: TGTGCCAGCCATGCCGGGACTAGCAGTTACCTTTACAATGAGCAGTTCTTC. It specifies CASHAGTSSYLYNEQFF.